This TCR beta chain emerged from a study of CD4 T cells in relation to SARS-CoV-2 and coronaviruses. At the level of the study: PBMCs were cultured with antigen for approximately nine days before TCR beta sequencing. Patient ages ranged from about 21 to 72, median 38.

Regarding the study as a whole: In around 63% of donors, memory CD4+ clonotypes crossrecognized SARS-CoV-2 and at least one common cold coronavirus spike. This crossreactivity analysis covered spike protein alone, no other viral proteins.

The repertoire was sequenced with immunoSEQ multiplex PCR; TCRdb's copy has only in-frame clones and lacks some. The repertoire holds approximately 40,000 clones, about three quarters seen once, with 2.8% in the top ten. The ends were cut back, 5 bases at V and 3 bases at J, with 20 bases in the middle. Germline CDR1 and CDR2: MNHEY and SMNVEV (reference sequence). The CDR3 has 16 amino acids. Points on this clone: Its antigen is undetermined.

Sequencing was performed on memory CD4+ T cells from PBMCs, cultured in vitro. The receptor was derived from an adult with COVID-19. The genes are TRBV27 and TRBJ2-7; D may be TRBD2 (6 bases). CDR3 amino acids: CASSPRFKMGGYEQYF. In DNA, the CDR3 is TGTGCCAGCAGTCCCCGCTTTAAGATGGGGGGCTACGAGCAGTACTTC.